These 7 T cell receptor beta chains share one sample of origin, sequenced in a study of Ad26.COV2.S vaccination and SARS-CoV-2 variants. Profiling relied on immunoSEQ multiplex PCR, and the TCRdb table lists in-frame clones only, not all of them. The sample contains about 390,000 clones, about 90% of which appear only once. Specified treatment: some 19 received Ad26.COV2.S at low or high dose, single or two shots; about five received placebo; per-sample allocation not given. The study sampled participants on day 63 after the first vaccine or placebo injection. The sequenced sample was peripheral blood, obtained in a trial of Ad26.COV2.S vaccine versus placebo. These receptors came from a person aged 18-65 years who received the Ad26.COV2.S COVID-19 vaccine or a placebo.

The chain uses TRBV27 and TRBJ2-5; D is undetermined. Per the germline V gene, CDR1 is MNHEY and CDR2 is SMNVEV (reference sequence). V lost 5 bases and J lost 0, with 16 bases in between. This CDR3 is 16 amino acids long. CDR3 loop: CASSRIRNIYQETQYF. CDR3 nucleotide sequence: TGTGCCAGCAGTAGGATCAGAAACATTTACCAAGAGACCCAGTACTTC.

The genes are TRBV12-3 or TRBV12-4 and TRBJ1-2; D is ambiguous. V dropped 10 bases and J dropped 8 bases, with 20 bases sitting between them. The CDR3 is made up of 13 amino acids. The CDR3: CATYPGLNGGYTF. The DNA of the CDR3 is TGTGCCACCTACCCAGGACTCAATGGGGGCTACACCTTC.

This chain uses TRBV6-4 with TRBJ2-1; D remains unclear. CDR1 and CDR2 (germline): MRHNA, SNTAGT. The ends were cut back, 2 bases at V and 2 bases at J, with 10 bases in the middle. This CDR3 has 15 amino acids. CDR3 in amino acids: CASSDGLPPYNEQFF. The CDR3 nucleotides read TGTGCCAGCAGTGACGGTCTACCGCCCTACAATGAGCAGTTCTTC.

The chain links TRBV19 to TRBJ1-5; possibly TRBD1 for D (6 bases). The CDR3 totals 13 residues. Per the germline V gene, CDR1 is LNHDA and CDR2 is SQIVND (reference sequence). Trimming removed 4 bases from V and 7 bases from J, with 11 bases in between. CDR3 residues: CASSTQGNQPQHF. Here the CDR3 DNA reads TGTGCCAGTAGTACGCAGGGGAACCAGCCCCAGCATTTT.

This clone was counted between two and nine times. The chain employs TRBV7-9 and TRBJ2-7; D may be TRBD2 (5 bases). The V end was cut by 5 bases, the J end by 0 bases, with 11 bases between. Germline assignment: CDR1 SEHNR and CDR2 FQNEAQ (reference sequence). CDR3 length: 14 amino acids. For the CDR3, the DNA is TGTGCCAGCAGCATGGTAGCGCACTCCTACGAGCAGTACTTC. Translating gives CASSMVAHSYEQYF.

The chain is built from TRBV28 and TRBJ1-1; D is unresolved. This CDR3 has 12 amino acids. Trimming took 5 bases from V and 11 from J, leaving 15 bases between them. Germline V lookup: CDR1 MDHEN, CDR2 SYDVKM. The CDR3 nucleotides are TGTGCCAGCAGTCAAGGAAGGAGGTGGGCTTTCTTT. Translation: CASSQGRRWAFF.

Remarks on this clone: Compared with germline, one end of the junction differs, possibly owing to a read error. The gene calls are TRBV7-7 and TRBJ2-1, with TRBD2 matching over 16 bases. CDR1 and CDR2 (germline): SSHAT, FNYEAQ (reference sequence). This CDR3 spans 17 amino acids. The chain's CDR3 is CASSTGLAGGPDNEQFF. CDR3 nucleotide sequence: TGTGCTAGCAGCACGGGACTAGCGGGGGGGCCGGACAATGAGCAGTTCTTC.